A single sample gave rise to the 27 T cell receptor beta chains below, sequenced in a study of tumor-infiltrating lymphocytes in primary liver carcinoma. Unsorted bulk tissue of about 18-32 mg yielded co-extracted RNA and DNA. TCR beta cDNA was prepared out of 500 ng total RNA by means of a constant-region primer. A slightly modified ARM-PCR protocol with three nested multiplex PCR rounds produced these TCR beta libraries. A C-beta reverse primer was combined with TRBV1-TRBV30 forward primers in the first two PCR rounds, and each round had about 10 cycles. TCRdb called the multiplex PCR reads again in MiXCR, with one record for every CDR3 protein. The data show roughly 200,000 distinct CDR3 sequences, with around 81% seen just once and about a sixth held by the top ten. Source material: tumor tissue from primary liver carcinoma. These receptors were taken from a man aged 40-50 years with primary liver carcinoma and hepatitis B virus infection.

As for this clonotype: A read error may be the cause here, since a much bigger clone is one base away. The chain couples TRBV28 to TRBJ2-1; maybe TRBD2 (6 bases). The CDR3 runs 12 residues. CDR1 and CDR2 from the germline V gene are MDHEN and SYDVKM. CDR3 sequence reads: CTSSQERRGQFF. CDR3 DNA: TGTACCAGCAGCCAAGAAAGGCGGGGGCAGTTCTTC. The complete variable domain, with remaining parts taken from reference TRBV28 and TRBJ2-1, reads DVKVTQSSRYLVKRTGEKVFLECVQDMDHENMFWYRQDPGLGLRLIYFSYDVKMKEKGDIPEGYSVSREKKERFSLILESASTNQTSMYLCTSSQERRGQFFGPGTRLTVL.

On this clonotype itself: This CDR3 fails to terminate in the conserved phenylalanine or tryptophan, so it likely reflects a read error. It is unclear where the CDR3 begins or ends on the DNA, so no DNA is shown, and the CDR3 is as TCRdb lists it. V gene TRBV11-1 combines with J gene TRBJ2-1; the table's D gene call, TRBD2, was not cross checked with the DNA. Germline assignment: CDR1 SGHAT and CDR2 FQDESV (reference sequence). 16 amino acids form the CDR3, both terminal residues included. The CDR3 is CASNPGLAGDYNEQFL.

There are a few counts of this clonotype. This could be a read error, since a much larger clone is one nucleotide away. The chain carries TRBV6-2 or TRBV6-3 and TRBJ2-3; D not certain. The CDR3 is 14 amino acids. CDR1 is MNHEY and CDR2 is SVGEGT in the germline V gene. Trimming took off 4 bases at V and 2 bases at J, with 10 bases between the two ends. CDR3: CASSSQAFTDTQYF. DNA for the CDR3: TGTGCCAGCAGTTCTCAGGCATTCACAGATACGCAGTATTTT.

On this clonotype itself: An end of the junction differs from the germline gene, which may be a read error. J is TRBJ2-1 and V is TRBV6-1; D might be TRBD1 (5 bases). There are 15 residues in the CDR3. Germline-derived CDR1 and CDR2 are MNHNS and SASEGT. The CDR3 nucleotides are TGTGCCAGCAATGAAGAGCGACAGCGATTCAATGTGCAGTTCTTC. This translates into CASNEERQRFNVQFF.

The chain combines TRBV6-2 or TRBV6-3 with TRBJ2-7; D perhaps matches TRBD2 (6 bases). Deletions cut 4 bases from V and 4 bases from J, with 23 bases between. CDR1 is MNHEY and CDR2 is SVGEGT in the germline V gene. The CDR3 is made up of 17 amino acids. The CDR3: CASSSQSPGRGIYEQYF. CDR3 bases: TGTGCCAGCAGTTCCCAATCCCCCGGGAGAGGGATATACGAGCAGTACTTC.

As concerns this clonotype: One end of the junction is discordant with germline, which a read error may explain. V usage is TRBV11-3 and J usage is TRBJ2-2; D is unresolved. The CDR3 covers 14 residues. Germline V CDR1 and CDR2: SGHNT, YENEEA. The CDR3 reads CVSSLNANAGELFF. The CDR3, as DNA: TGTGTCAGCAGCTTAAACGCGAACGCTGGGGAGCTGTTTTTT.

As to this clonotype: This could be a read error, since a much larger clone is one nucleotide away. The genes are TRBV7-3 and TRBJ2-1; 9 positions agree with TRBD2. CDR1 SGHTA and CDR2 FQGTGA come from the germline V gene. This CDR3 comprises 15 residues. CDR3 loop: CASNLNLAGNNEQFF. CDR3 coding DNA: TGTGCCAGCAACTTAAATCTAGCGGGAAACAATGAGCAGTTCTTC.

Details on this clonotype: The junction differs from germline at one of its ends, possibly a read error. The V call is TRBV11-2, the J call TRBJ2-1, with 8 bases fitting TRBD2. Germline V gives CDR1 SGHAT, CDR2 FQNNGV. The CDR3 runs 17 residues. The CDR3 bases are TGTGCCACCAGCTTATTTAGGGGCGGGAGGTTCTACAATGAGCAGTTCTTC. Translation: CATSLFRGGRFYNEQFF.

Remarks on this clonotype: The missing conserved phenylalanine or tryptophan at the end of this CDR3 makes a read error likely. The chain combines TRBV11-1 with TRBJ2-4; 13 bases map to TRBD2. CDR1 and CDR2 from the germline V gene are SGHAT and FQDESV (reference sequence). J gave up 2 bases and V 5 bases, and 6 bases lay outside the gene matches. The CDR3 extends over 17 amino acids. CDR3: CASSIQGTSGTKNIQYC. The CDR3 nucleotides read TGTGCCAGCAGCATTCAAGGGACTAGCGGGACCAAAAACATTCAGTACTGC.

Worth noting for this clonotype: A read error may account for a junction end that differs from germline. The V call is TRBV11-1, the J call TRBJ2-5; D remains ambiguous. The CDR3 length is 13 residues. From germline, CDR1 is SGHAT and CDR2 FQDESV (reference sequence). CDR3: CASNLVLGETQYF. The CDR3 nucleotides are TGTGCTAGCAACTTAGTGCTTGGAGAGACCCAGTATTTC.

A word on this clonotype: Likely a read error: the CDR3 ends without its conserved phenylalanine or tryptophan. This chain uses TRBV6-1 with TRBJ2-3, with D perhaps given as TRBD1 or TRBD2 (5 bases each). The CDR3 has 12 residues. Germline V CDR1 and CDR2: MNHNS, SASEGT. The CDR3 is CANSDGGATQYL. The CDR3 DNA sequence: TGTGCCAACAGTGATGGGGGAGCTACACAGTATTTA.

The table lists this clonotype with many counts. The chain has TRBV25-1 and TRBJ2-7; D ambiguous. From germline, CDR1 is MGHDK and CDR2 SYGVNS. Trimming took off 1 base at V and 4 bases at J, with 11 bases between the two ends. The CDR3 has 14 amino acids. CDR3 in amino acids: CASSEFGSRYEQYF. In DNA, the CDR3 is TGTGCCAGCAGTGAATTCGGTAGCCGGTACGAGCAGTACTTC.

This clonotype has a single count. The junction does not match germline at one end; this may be a read error. The chain links TRBV11-3 to TRBJ2-3; D is tentatively TRBD1 or TRBD2 (5 bases each). The CDR3 runs 15 residues. Germline CDR1 and CDR2: SGHNT and YENEEA. CDR3 DNA sequence: TGTGTCAGCAGCCCCTGTGGGGGTCCCATAGATACGCAGTATTTT. Translation gives CVSSPCGGPIDTQYF.

In the case of this clonotype: The junction shows a germline mismatch at one end, possibly a read error. The chain combines TRBV6-1 with TRBJ2-2; D uncertain. This CDR3 has 14 amino acids. CDR1 is MNHNS, CDR2 SASEGT, per germline. CDR3 nucleotides: TGCGCCAGCAGTGAATCAGTGAGCACCGGGGAGCTGTTTTTT. Residues: CASSESVSTGELFF.

Note on this clonotype: This may be a read error, as it is one base from a much larger clone. CDR3 sequence reads: CANSPTSGRLYEQYF. The CDR3 DNA follows: TGTGCCAACAGCCCGACTAGCGGGAGGTTATACGAGCAGTACTTC. The chain recombines TRBV28 with TRBJ2-7; 13 bases line up with TRBD2. Germline loops: CDR1 MDHEN, CDR2 SYDVKM. The CDR3 spans 15 residues. Germline trimming cut 10 bases from V and 4 bases from J; bases unmatched to any gene: 10. The full variable domain, completed using reference TRBV28 and TRBJ2-7, is DVKVTQSSRYLVKRTGEKVFLECVQDMDHENMFWYRQDPGLGLRLIYFSYDVKMKEKGDIPEGYSVSREKKERFSLILESASTNQTSMYLCANSPTSGRLYEQYFGPGTRLTVT.

There are a few counts of this clonotype. The junction does not match germline at one end; this may be a read error. J is TRBJ2-5 and V is TRBV29-1; D could derive from TRBD1 or TRBD2 (5 bases each). Germline values: CDR1 SQVTM, CDR2 ANQGSEA. This CDR3 has 15 amino acids. The CDR3 nucleotides are TGCAGCGTTGAAGCGGAGAGGGGCCGAGCAGAGACACAGTACTTC. This gives the protein CSVEAERGRAETQYF.

This clonotype appeared a few times. The V gene is TRBV12-3 or TRBV12-4, the J gene TRBJ1-5; 7 bases map to TRBD1. This CDR3 has 15 amino acids. V lost 6 bases and J lost 5; bases outside the gene matches: 10. CDR3: CASRQTGLSDQPQHF. CDR3 nucleotides: TGTGCCAGCAGGCAGACAGGGTTATCAGATCAGCCCCAGCATTTT.

This clonotype was recorded only once. V is TRBV6-5 and J is TRBJ2-2; D not resolved. The length of the CDR3 is 15 residues. The germline V gene has CDR1 MNHEY and CDR2 SVGAGI. V was shortened by 9 bases and J by 8 bases, with 22 bases between the two germline ends. The CDR3: CARSTKPRGRGELFF. As DNA, the CDR3 is TGTGCCAGAAGTACGAAACCGCGAGGAAGGGGGGAGCTGTTTTTT.

To note about this clonotype: As the CDR3 is not closed by the conserved phenylalanine or tryptophan, this likely results from a read error. The V gene is TRBV6-1, the J gene TRBJ2-7, with 8 bases fitting TRBD2. This CDR3 comprises 15 residues. Germline loops: CDR1 MNHNS, CDR2 SASEGT. CDR3 coding DNA: TGTGGCAGCAGTGAAGAGAGCGGGAGCTCCTACGAGCAGTACTCC. Protein sequence: CGSSEESGSSYEQYS.

Concerning this clonotype itself: An end of the junction does not agree with germline; a read error may underlie this. This chain joins TRBV6-5 and TRBJ1-5, with D possibly TRBD1 on 6 matching bases. CDR3 length: 16 residues. The germline gives CDR1 MNHEY, CDR2 SVGAGI. The CDR3 here is CASSPARGRGNQPQHF. The CDR3 coding sequence is TGTGCCAGCAGCCCCGCGAGGGGGAGAGGCAATCAGCCTCAGCATTTT.

About this clonotype itself: Germline is not matched at one junction end, which may reflect a read error. V and J are TRBV6-6 and TRBJ1-1, with D uncertain. The CDR3 runs 15 residues. Germline V lookup: CDR1 MNHNY, CDR2 SVGAGI (reference sequence). CDR3 nucleotide sequence: TGTGCCAACAGCCGGGCGGCACTCGTCGACACTGGAGCTTTCTTT. This translates into CANSRAALVDTGAFF.

The CDR3 DNA sequence: TGTGCCAACAGATACTTCACGGGCTCTGGGGCCAACACCCTGACTTTC. It encodes CANRYFTGSGANTLTF. The J gene is TRBJ2-6, the V gene TRBV6-5; D might be TRBD1 (5 bases). The germline V gene has CDR1 MNHEY and CDR2 SVGAGI. The CDR3 is made up of 16 amino acids. The V and J ends lost 10 bases and 15 bases respectively, with 31 bases between them.

Regarding this clonotype: An end of the junction differs from the germline gene, which may be a read error. In DNA form, the CDR3 reads TGCGCCAGCAGCCAAGAGGTACTGCCGTCTGAGACCCACTACTTC. It is translated as CASSQEVLPSETHYF. The chain couples TRBV4-3 to TRBJ2-5; D unclear. Germline V gene sequence: CDR1 LGHNA, CDR2 YSLEER. CDR3 length: 15 residues.

Comment on this clonotype: Germline and junction disagree at one end, which may indicate a read error. The chain uses TRBV5-8 and TRBJ2-1; maybe TRBD2 (5 bases). This CDR3 region has 15 residues. Per germline, CDR1 SGHTS and CDR2 YDEGEE. The CDR3 bases are TGTGCCAGCAGTGAGGACGGGAACTCCTACAATGACCAGTTCTTC. Its protein is CASSEDGNSYNDQFF.

The CDR3 sequence is CTSSSWSNQGSRDEQYF. The CDR3 DNA is TGTACGAGCAGTTCCTGGTCGAACCAGGGGTCTAGGGACGAGCAGTACTTC. This chain joins TRBV6-6 and TRBJ2-7; TRBD1 is a possible D gene (6 bases). Germline CDR1 and CDR2: MNHNY and SVGAGI (reference sequence). The CDR3 contains 17 residues.

Worth noting for this clonotype: The germline gene is not matched at one end of the junction; a read error may be the cause. The J gene is TRBJ1-5, the V gene TRBV6-6; D may be TRBD1 (5 bases). Looked up from germline, CDR1 is MNHNY and CDR2 is SVGAGI (reference sequence). The CDR3 extends over 17 amino acids. The CDR3 nucleotides read TGTGCCAGTAGTTGGGTTCAAGGGGCGGATAGCAATCAGCCCCAGGATTTT. Its translation: CASSWVQGADSNQPQDF.

The chain is built from TRBV11-2 and TRBJ2-4; D is undetermined. The CDR3 extends over 15 amino acids. Germline V lookup: CDR1 SGHAT, CDR2 FQNNGV. V shed 7 bases and J shed 2 bases, with 15 bases lying between them. CDR3 sequence reads: CASTTSPVSKNIQYF. CDR3 DNA: TGTGCCAGCACCACCTCGCCGGTATCCAAAAACATTCAGTACTTC.